The next 25 T cell receptor beta chains were all read from a single sample in a study of patients and donors after allogeneic stem cell transplantation. TCRdb reprocessed the RT-PCR reads with MiXCR, giving one entry per CDR3 protein. Of about a million distinct CDR3 sequences in the sample, over 15% were seen once. Sequencing used blood, either unsorted or a sorted T cell fraction (not recorded which). Receptors originate from a human donor who was either an allogeneic HSCT recipient or a stem cell or donor lymphocyte infusion donor (not recorded which). It is not recorded whose cells these are; they may come from a transplant donor.

This clonotype showed up just a few times. This rearrangement joins TRBV12-3 or TRBV12-4 to TRBJ2-1; no clear D. The V end was cut by 1 base, the J end by 15 bases, with 13 bases between. The CDR3 spans 12 residues. The CDR3 here is CASSLVVWGPFF. The CDR3 DNA reads as TGTGCCAGCAGTTTAGTGGTCTGGGGTCCGTTCTTC.

This clonotype has a handful of counts. The CDR3 loop is CASTRRGVGNTIYF. Written as DNA, the CDR3 is TGTGCCAGCACCCGGAGAGGGGTTGGAAACACCATATATTTT. V gene TRBV12-3 or TRBV12-4 combines with J gene TRBJ1-3; weak D call: TRBD1 (5 bases). CDR3 length: 14 residues. V gave up 7 bases and J gave up 3 bases, with 13 bases separating them.

The chain couples TRBV20-1 to TRBJ2-3, with D uncertain. V dropped 5 bases and J dropped 2 bases, with 20 bases sitting between them. CDR3 length: 16 residues. CDR1 and CDR2 (germline): DFQATT, SNEGSKA (reference sequence). CDR3 coding DNA: TGCAGTGCTCGCCCCCGCTATGCGGAGAACACAGATACGCAGTATTTT. It yields the protein CSARPRYAENTDTQYF.

This sequence joins TRBV28 and TRBJ2-1, with 14 positions matching TRBD2. This CDR3 has 16 amino acids. Germline assignment: CDR1 MDHEN and CDR2 SYDVKM. J lost 8 bases, V lost 6 bases, and 9 bases had no gene match. The CDR3 loop reads CASSQPGTSGRHEQFF. As DNA, the CDR3 is TGTGCCAGCAGCCAACCCGGGACTAGCGGGAGACATGAGCAGTTCTTC.

About this clonotype: Possible read error: a much larger clone is one base away. The chain links TRBV2 to TRBJ2-2; D possibly corresponds to TRBD2 (5 bases). The germline gives CDR1 SNHLY, CDR2 FYNNEI. Trimming took 7 bases from V and 2 from J, leaving 8 bases between them. The CDR3 consists of 13 residues. The CDR3 is CASKRDNTGELFF. In nucleotides, the CDR3 is TGTGCCAGCAAGAGGGATAACACCGGGGAGCTGTTTTTT.

This clonotype has a count of ten or more. The DNA of the CDR3 is TGTGCCATCAGTGAAAAGGGGCTCGAGCAGTACTTC. This codes for CAISEKGLEQYF. The chain combines TRBV10-3 with TRBJ2-7; possible D gene TRBD1, 5 bases. Germline V gene lookup returns CDR1 ENHRY and CDR2 SYGVKD. V was shortened by 3 bases and J by 6 bases, with 9 bases between the two germline ends. The CDR3 runs 12 residues.

This sequence joins TRBV19 and TRBJ2-4; D gene uncertain. The CDR3 loop spans 15 amino acids. V was trimmed by 4 bases and J by 0 bases, leaving 10 bases between them. Germline CDR1 reads LNHDA; CDR2 reads SQIVND (reference sequence). Here the CDR3 DNA reads TGTGCCAGTAGTACCATCCTTCTAGCCAAAAACATTCAGTACTTC. This encodes CASSTILLAKNIQYF.

This clonotype was observed a handful of times. The rearrangement links TRBV2 to TRBJ1-2; D not certain. V was clipped by 3 bases and J by 5 bases, with 13 bases between them. The germline V gene encodes CDR1 SNHLY and CDR2 FYNNEI. The CDR3 consists of 14 residues. CDR3 DNA sequence: TGTGCCAGCAGTGAGTGGACTTTACCGTATGGCTACACCTTC. Translation: CASSEWTLPYGYTF.

CDR3 loop: CASSQFRDGEAFF. DNA for the CDR3: TGCGCCAGCAGCCAATTTAGAGACGGGGAAGCTTTCTTT. The V call is TRBV4-3, the J call TRBJ1-1; D is undetermined. The germline V gene encodes CDR1 LGHNA and CDR2 YSLEER. This CDR3 contains 13 residues. The germline V and J ends were trimmed by 2 bases and 8 bases, with 12 bases remaining between them.

This clonotype was picked up a small number of times. The gene calls are TRBV20-1 and TRBJ2-7, with TRBD2 identical over 10 bases. The CDR3 runs 16 residues. V trimming: 0 bases; J trimming: 3 bases; junction bases outside the gene matches: 8. The V gene's germline CDR1 is DFQATT and CDR2 SNEGSKA (reference sequence). The CDR3 is CSARDWLAGDHYEQYF. CDR3 sequence (DNA): TGCAGTGCTAGAGATTGGCTAGCGGGGGACCACTACGAGCAGTACTTC.

This sequence joins TRBV7-8 and TRBJ2-3, with TRBD2 matching over 9 bases. The germline V gene has CDR1 SGHVS and CDR2 FQNEAQ. The CDR3 sequence is 18 residues long. The V and J ends lost 3 bases and 8 bases, in that order; junction bases with no gene match: 18. The CDR3 nucleotides read TGTGCCAGCAGCTTCTCTCTCCAGGGACTAGCCCGAGGAGGTACGCAGTATTTT. Protein: CASSFSLQGLARGGTQYF.

The genes are TRBV5-1 and TRBJ2-5, with 7 bases lining up with TRBD1. The CDR3 length is 14 residues. Germline V gene sequence: CDR1 SGHRS, CDR2 YFSETQ. The ends lost 0 bases at V and 5 bases at J; junction bases unmatched: 4. The CDR3 is CASSLGQGIETQYF. The DNA of the CDR3 is TGCGCCAGCAGCTTGGGACAGGGAATCGAGACCCAGTACTTC.

The chain has TRBV20-1 and TRBJ2-1; D not certain. Trimming cost V 5 bases and J 4 bases, with 18 bases left between them. Per the germline V gene, CDR1 is DFQATT and CDR2 is SNEGSKA (reference sequence). The CDR3 is 15 residues long. The CDR3 loop is CSAPPRGVRYNEQFF. DNA of the CDR3: TGCAGTGCTCCCCCGCGCGGAGTCAGATACAATGAGCAGTTCTTC.

The chain links TRBV5-1 to TRBJ1-2; D gene ambiguous. V gave up 6 bases and J gave up 5 bases, with 2 bases separating them. Germline CDR1 SGHRS, CDR2 YFSETQ. The CDR3 contains 9 residues. The CDR3 DNA follows: TGCGCCAGCAAGTATGGCTACACCTTC. This sequence encodes CASKYGYTF. Variable domain in full (rest from reference TRBV5-1 and TRBJ1-2): KAGVTQTPRYLIKTRGQQVTLSCSPISGHRSVSWYQQTPGQGLQFLFEYFSETQRNKGNFPGRFSGRQFSNSRSEMNVSTLELGDSALYLCASKYGYTFGSGTRLTVV.

This clonotype was recorded a few times. The chain employs TRBV20-1 and TRBJ2-7, with TRBD2 matching 14 bases. This CDR3 has 14 amino acids. V lost 5 bases, J lost 6 bases, and 6 bases stayed unmatched. Per the germline V gene, CDR1 is DFQATT and CDR2 is SNEGSKA (reference sequence). In DNA form, the CDR3 reads TGCAGTGCTTCGACTAGCGGGAGGGCCCTCGAGCAGTACTTC. It translates to CSASTSGRALEQYF.

This chain joins TRBV6-2 or TRBV6-3 and TRBJ2-3; D not certain. Germline V gives CDR1 MNHEY, CDR2 SVGEGT. The length of the CDR3 is 12 residues. V was cut by 5 bases and J by 6 bases, with 9 bases left in between. CDR3 nucleotides: TGTGCCAGCAGTAACCGACCTGATACGCAGTATTTT. This gives the protein CASSNRPDTQYF.

This clonotype turned up a few times. The chain combines TRBV7-6 with TRBJ2-7; perhaps TRBD2 as D (6 bases). Trimming removed 3 bases at V and 7 bases at J, with 16 bases between. CDR3 size: 14 residues. Germline loops: CDR1 SGHVS, CDR2 FNYEAQ. CDR3 region: CASSLGSGPTEQYF. CDR3 in DNA: TGTGCCAGCAGCTTGGGTAGCGGACCTACGGAGCAGTACTTC.

The chain is built from TRBV30 and TRBJ2-2, with 9 bases fitting TRBD1. This CDR3 region has 15 residues. CDR1 is GTSNPN and CDR2 is SVGIG in the germline V gene (reference sequence). J was trimmed by 4 bases and V by 0 bases; bases with no gene match: 3. The CDR3 loop reads CAWSVLTGGTGELFF. The CDR3, as DNA: TGTGCCTGGAGTGTCTTGACAGGGGGCACCGGGGAGCTGTTTTTT.

The CDR3 spells CASSHRQGGTEAFF. The CDR3 DNA reads TGTGCCAGCAGCCATAGACAGGGGGGGACTGAAGCTTTCTTT. The V call is TRBV3-1, the J call TRBJ1-1, with 9 bases fitting TRBD1. The CDR3 consists of 14 residues. Per germline, CDR1 LGHDT and CDR2 YNNKEL (reference sequence). With 3 bases clipped from V and 5 bases from J, the junction kept 4 bases outside the gene matches.

J is TRBJ2-7 and V is TRBV7-9; TRBD2 is a possible D gene (5 bases). V lost 4 bases, J lost 6 bases, and 13 bases lay in between. Germline-derived CDR1 and CDR2 are SEHNR and FQNEAQ (reference sequence). The CDR3 is 13 residues long. The CDR3 sequence: CASSSRVEGEQYF. For the CDR3, the DNA is TGTGCCAGCAGCTCCCGAGTTGAGGGCGAGCAGTACTTC.

In this sample, this clonotype turned up a few times. V and J are TRBV18 and TRBJ2-7; 10 bases align to TRBD1. This CDR3 is built from 15 residues. J gave up 6 bases and V 0 bases, and 5 bases lay outside the gene matches. In germline, CDR1 is KGHSH, CDR2 LQKENI. CDR3 region: CASSPPTGTGAEQYF. The CDR3 nucleotides are TGTGCCAGCTCACCACCGACCGGGACAGGGGCCGAGCAGTACTTC.

The V and J genes are TRBV18 and TRBJ1-1, with a possible D match to TRBD1 (5 bases). There are 15 residues in the CDR3. Germline CDR1 reads KGHSH; CDR2 reads LQKENI. V was clipped by 1 base and J by 1 base, with 10 bases between them. Here the CDR3 reads CASSPQGAPNTEAFF. CDR3 sequence (DNA): TGTGCCAGCTCACCACAAGGGGCCCCGAACACTGAAGCTTTCTTT.

The chain employs TRBV29-1 and TRBJ2-1; 10 nucleotides align to TRBD1. The V and J ends lost 5 bases and 6 bases, in that order; junction bases with no gene match: 4. Germline V gives CDR1 SQVTM, CDR2 ANQGSEA. CDR3 length: 13 residues. CDR3 sequence: CSVSRTGGNEQFF. The CDR3 DNA is TGCAGCGTTAGTAGGACAGGGGGCAATGAGCAGTTCTTC.

This clonotype showed up many times. The CDR3 here is CASSYSTQGVPEQYF. The CDR3 DNA sequence: TGTGCCAGCAGTTACTCTACACAGGGGGTTCCCGAGCAGTACTTC. V gene TRBV6-5 combines with J gene TRBJ2-7; TRBD1 aligns across 8 bases. Germline V gene lookup returns CDR1 MNHEY and CDR2 SVGAGI. This CDR3 is 15 amino acids long. V trimming: 0 bases; J trimming: 6 bases; junction bases outside the gene matches: 7.

There are many counts of this clonotype. The CDR3, as DNA: TGCAGTGCTCGAAAGACAGGGGACTACGAGCAGTACTTC. Its translation is CSARKTGDYEQYF. The chain combines TRBV20-1 with TRBJ2-7; 8 positions agree with TRBD1. Germline CDR1 DFQATT, CDR2 SNEGSKA (reference sequence). The V gene end was trimmed by 5 bases and the J gene end by 3 bases; junction bases not matched to a gene: 6. There are 13 residues in the CDR3.